This T cell receptor beta chain was profiled in a study of T cell repertoires in cytomegalovirus infection. TCRdb reprocessed the reads with MiXCR, giving one entry per CDR3 protein. The sample contains under 200,000 distinct CDR3 sequences, 28% of which appear only once. This clonotype occurred a few times. Germline V gene data show CDR1 as SGHTA and CDR2 as FQGNSA. The CDR3 runs 14 residues. V was trimmed by 2 bases and J by 6 bases, leaving 13 bases between them. The sample taken for sequencing was PBMCs. The clonotype was recovered from a human donor in good health (CMV status not recorded). Some clones in this sample may be carry-over from other donors' samples. The chain couples TRBV7-2 to TRBJ1-2, with D maybe TRBD1 (5 bases). CDR3 in amino acids: CASSLPVSGHGYTF. The CDR3, as DNA: TGTGCCAGCAGCTTACCAGTATCGGGGCATGGCTACACCTTC. Drawing the rest from reference TRBV7-2 and TRBJ1-2, the complete variable domain is GAGVSQSPSNKVTEKGKDVELRCDPISGHTALYWYRQSLGQGLEFLIYFQGNSAPDKSGLPSDRFSAERTGGSVSTLTIQRTQQEDSAVYLCASSLPVSGHGYTFGSGTRLTVV.